Sequencing of this TCR beta chain was carried out in a study of human T cells and chemical hapten exposure. Study at large: Chiefly women, the patients showed alopecia areata, totalis or universalis. The study traced per-sample TCR yield variation mainly to small differences in pooled library volumes. Study-level findings and limits: Positive correlation was observed between PT1 expanded TCR counts and patch test score. Controls formed significantly fewer large CDR3 similarity clusters than expanded TCRs did.

Time point indicated: patch test 2, 6 weeks after DPC sensitization. Treatment noted: therapeutic diphenylcyclopropenone sensitization with weekly scalp DPC. TCRdb itself ran the RACE reads through MiXCR, one entry per CDR3 protein. The repertoire has about 84,000 distinct CDR3 sequences, about 10% of them found once; the top ten carry 4% to 5.5%. This clonotype was seen a few times. What it binds is unknown. V was pared by 8 bases and J by 6 bases, with 4 bases of the junction left unmatched. The germline V gene encodes CDR1 LGHDT and CDR2 YNNKEL (reference sequence). This CDR3 has 13 amino acids. Sequenced material: whole blood, taken in connection with sensitization to the hapten diphenylcyclopropenone (DPC). This chain joins TRBV3-1 and TRBJ1-2, with 12 bases lining up with TRBD1. This clonotype was obtained from a woman aged 45-59 years with alopecia areata. Some clones in this sample may be carry-over from other donors' samples. The DNA of the CDR3 is TGTGCCAGCCGGGACAGGGGGCAGGATGGCTACACCTTC. It is translated as CASRDRGQDGYTF.